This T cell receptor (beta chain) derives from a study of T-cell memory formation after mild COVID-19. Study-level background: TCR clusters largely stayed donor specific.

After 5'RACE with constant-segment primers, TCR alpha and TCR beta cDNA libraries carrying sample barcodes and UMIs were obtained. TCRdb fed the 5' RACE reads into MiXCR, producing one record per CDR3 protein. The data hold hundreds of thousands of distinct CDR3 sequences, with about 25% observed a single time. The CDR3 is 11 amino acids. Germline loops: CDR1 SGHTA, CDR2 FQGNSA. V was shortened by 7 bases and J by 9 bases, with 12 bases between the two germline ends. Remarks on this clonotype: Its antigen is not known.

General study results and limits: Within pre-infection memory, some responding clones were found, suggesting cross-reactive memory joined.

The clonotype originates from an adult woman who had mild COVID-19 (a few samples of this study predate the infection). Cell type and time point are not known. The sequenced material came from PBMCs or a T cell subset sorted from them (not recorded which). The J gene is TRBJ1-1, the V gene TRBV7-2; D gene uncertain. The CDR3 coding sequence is TGTGCCAGCACCTCGACCCTTCAAGCTTTCTTT. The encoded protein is CASTSTLQAFF.